One sample yielded the 19 T cell receptor beta chains listed below, sequenced in a study of vaccination and CD4 T cells after COVID-19. For these TCRs, the target antigens are not known. Specified treatment: approximately nine-day PBMC culture with coronavirus spike peptide pools or control peptides (ViraFEST assay). An unexposed donor provided the CD4+ T cells, which were collected before the COVID-19 pandemic (2011-2018). Scientists ran DNA taken from cultured CD4+ T cells through the Oncomine TCR Beta short-read assay for sequencing. Using its own MiXCR run on the PCR reads, TCRdb lists one record per CDR3 protein. This sample has 8,800 or so distinct CDR3 sequences, with under 60% found just once. What was sequenced was CD4+ T cells from blood, cultured in vitro. The receptors derive from a human donor in good health.

This clonotype occurred a few times. The V call is TRBV6-2 or TRBV6-3, the J call TRBJ1-1; D may be TRBD1 (5 bases). Germline assignment: CDR1 MNHEY and CDR2 SVGEGT. There are 15 residues in the CDR3. V was pared by 6 bases and J by 3 bases, with 17 bases between. The CDR3: CASRDPIGDYTEAFF. The CDR3 DNA follows: TGTGCCAGCAGGGATCCTATAGGGGATTACACTGAAGCTTTCTTT.

The V and J genes are TRBV4-1 and TRBJ2-2, with 10 bases identical to TRBD2. The CDR3 sequence is 16 residues long. J was trimmed by 7 bases and V by 4 bases; bases with no gene match: 9. The V gene's germline CDR1 is MGHRA and CDR2 YSYEKL. The CDR3 region has the DNA TGCGCCAGCAGCCTCGCCAGCGGGGGGGCCGTCGGGGAGCTGTTTTTT. Residues: CASSLASGGAVGELFF.

This chain connects TRBV21-1 to TRBJ2-2; TRBD2, the D gene given by the table, was not confirmed from the DNA. TRBV21-1 is a pseudogene. The CDR3 is 15 residues long. CDR3 DNA sequence: TGTGCCAGCAGCAAACGGGCCAGCTTCGCCGGGGAGCTGTTTTTT. Residues: CASSKRASFAGELFF.

V usage is TRBV6-4 and J usage is TRBJ1-1, with a weak D call TRBD1 (6 bases). Germline CDR1 and CDR2: MRHNA and SNTAGT. The V end lost 6 bases, the J end lost 2 bases, and 13 bases lay between the germline ends. This CDR3 has 14 residues. The DNA for the CDR3 is TGTGCCAGCAGCCGAGAAGGGGGAAACACTGAAGCTTTCTTT. Translation: CASSREGGNTEAFF.

The V gene is TRBV5-4, the J gene TRBJ1-1, with D maybe TRBD1 (6 bases). The CDR3 is made up of 16 amino acids. V was trimmed by 2 bases and J by 5 bases, leaving 19 bases between them. In germline, CDR1 is SGHNT, CDR2 YYREEE (reference sequence). The CDR3 reads CASSFWGGRGVTEAFF. CDR3 bases: TGTGCCAGCAGCTTTTGGGGGGGGCGCGGGGTAACTGAAGCTTTCTTT.

This clonotype has a handful of counts. This sequence joins TRBV6-2 or TRBV6-3 and TRBJ2-5; tentatively, D is TRBD1 or TRBD2 (5 bases each). Germline loops: CDR1 MNHEY, CDR2 SVGEGT. The length of the CDR3 is 12 residues. V lost 6 bases, J lost 9 bases, and 14 bases lay in between. The CDR3 DNA sequence: TGTGCCAGCAGCCGGGACCGAAGTTCCCAGTACTTC. Translation gives CASSRDRSSQYF.

V gene TRBV5-1 combines with J gene TRBJ1-5; 8 nucleotides agree with TRBD1. CDR3 length equals 14 residues. Germline V gene lookup returns CDR1 SGHRS and CDR2 YFSETQ. J lost 5 bases, V lost 4 bases, and 5 bases had no gene match. CDR3 DNA sequence: TGCGCCAGCAGCCGGACAGGGTCTGATCAGCCCCAGCATTTT. It encodes CASSRTGSDQPQHF.

V is TRBV3-1 and J is TRBJ2-2; no clear D. The CDR3 totals 11 residues. V dropped 7 bases and J dropped 6 bases, with 6 bases sitting between them. Germline CDR1 reads LGHDT; CDR2 reads YNNKEL (reference sequence). In DNA, the CDR3 is TGTGCCAGCAAGTCGGCCGGGGAGCTGTTTTTT. Translation: CASKSAGELFF.

The chain has TRBV18 and TRBJ1-5; TRBD1 might be the D (5 bases). This CDR3 has 13 residues. The germline V gene has CDR1 KGHSH and CDR2 LQKENI. With 3 bases removed from V and 4 bases from J, the gap between germline ends came to 7 bases. The CDR3: CASSPQGNQPQHF. The CDR3 bases are TGTGCCAGCTCACCCCAGGGAAATCAGCCCCAGCATTTT.

This clonotype has more than one count but fewer than ten. The J gene is TRBJ1-1, the V gene TRBV19; 8 bases are shared with TRBD1. Germline CDR1 reads LNHDA; CDR2 reads SQIVND (reference sequence). The J segment lost 4 bases and the V segment lost 2 bases, leaving 6 bases of the junction unmatched. This CDR3 contains 15 residues. The CDR3 coding sequence is TGTGCCAGTAGTATATCCCAGGGGGCTAGCACTGAAGCTTTCTTT. This encodes CASSISQGASTEAFF.

The chain is built from TRBV5-4 and TRBJ1-2; TRBD1 agrees at 8 bases. Trimming took 3 bases from V and 0 from J; bases not matched to a gene: 4. This CDR3 has 15 residues. Germline V lookup: CDR1 SGHNT, CDR2 YYREEE (reference sequence). CDR3 in amino acids: CASSYRDRPNYGYTF. The CDR3 nucleotides read TGTGCCAGCAGCTACCGGGACAGGCCTAACTATGGCTACACCTTC. Filled out from reference TRBV5-4 and TRBJ1-2, the complete variable domain reads ETGVTQSPTHLIKTRGQQVTLRCSSQSGHNTVSWYQQALGQGPQFIFQYYREEENGRGNFPPRFSGLQFPNYSSELNVNALELDDSALYLCASSYRDRPNYGYTFGSGTRLTVV.

This rearrangement joins TRBV28 to TRBJ2-2; weak D call: TRBD2 (5 bases). Germline CDR1 and CDR2: MDHEN and SYDVKM. Trimming removed 6 bases at V and 1 base at J, with 9 bases between. The CDR3 is 14 residues long. This CDR3 is CASRNEGNTGELFF. In nucleotides, the CDR3 is TGTGCCAGCAGAAACGAGGGGAACACCGGGGAGCTGTTTTTT. The full variable domain, rest sourced from reference TRBV28 and TRBJ2-2, is DVKVTQSSRYLVKRTGEKVFLECVQDMDHENMFWYRQDPGLGLRLIYFSYDVKMKEKGDIPEGYSVSREKKERFSLILESASTNQTSMYLCASRNEGNTGELFFGEGSRLTVL.

This clonotype was recorded a few times. V is TRBV20-1 and J is TRBJ2-5, with D tentatively TRBD1 (7 bases). The germline V gene encodes CDR1 DFQATT and CDR2 SNEGSKA (reference sequence). CDR3 length: 14 residues. Trimming shortened V by 3 bases and J by 1 base, and 12 bases separated the two germline ends. The CDR3 is CSASPGGIQETQYF. Written as DNA, the CDR3 is TGCAGTGCTAGTCCAGGGGGGATCCAAGAGACCCAGTACTTC.

CDR3 sequence: CSARPPHLGLAEETQYF. The CDR3 region has the DNA TGCAGTGCTAGACCTCCTCACCTCGGACTAGCGGAAGAGACCCAGTACTTC. This sequence joins TRBV20-1 and TRBJ2-5, with 10 bases aligning to TRBD2. This CDR3 comprises 17 residues. In germline, CDR1 is DFQATT, CDR2 SNEGSKA (reference sequence). Trimming at V came to 2 bases and at J to 3 bases, leaving 12 bases not matched to a gene.

The genes are TRBV14 and TRBJ1-1; D gene uncertain. Trimming shortened V by 5 bases and J by 0 bases, and 4 bases separated the two germline ends. Germline-derived CDR1 and CDR2 are SGHDN and FVKESK. The CDR3 runs 12 residues. DNA of the CDR3: TGTGCCAGCAGCAGGATGAACACTGAAGCTTTCTTT. Encoded protein: CASSRMNTEAFF.

This chain joins TRBV25-1 and TRBJ2-5; D unresolved. The germline V and J ends were trimmed by 2 bases and 2 bases, with 12 bases remaining between them. The CDR3 covers 15 residues. Germline V CDR1 and CDR2: MGHDK, SYGVNS. The CDR3 sequence: CASSEPSTEQETQYF. The CDR3 region has the DNA TGTGCCAGCAGTGAACCCTCGACGGAACAAGAGACCCAGTACTTC.

This rearrangement joins TRBV4-1 to TRBJ2-5; 7 bases are shared with TRBD2. CDR3 length equals 16 residues. V lost 4 bases, J lost 1 base, and 9 bases stayed unmatched. CDR1 MGHRA and CDR2 YSYEKL come from the germline V gene. CDR3 loop: CASSLWSGALQETQYF. In DNA form, the CDR3 reads TGCGCCAGCAGCCTGTGGAGCGGGGCCCTCCAAGAGACCCAGTACTTC.

This chain joins TRBV25-1 and TRBJ1-5; perhaps TRBD1 as D (5 bases). Germline CDR1 is MGHDK and CDR2 is SYGVNS. V was pared by 1 base and J by 2 bases, with 6 bases between. The CDR3 contains 14 residues. CDR3 sequence (DNA): TGTGCCAGCAGTGAATGGGGGGGCAATCAGCCCCAGCATTTT. This codes for CASSEWGGNQPQHF. The full variable domain, its missing parts supplied by reference TRBV25-1 and TRBJ1-5, is EADIYQTPRYLVIGTGKKITLECSQTMGHDKMYWYQQDPGMELHLIHYSYGVNSTEKGDLSSESTVSRIRTEHFPLTLESARPSHTSQYLCASSEWGGNQPQHFGDGTRLSIL.

This clonotype has more than one count but fewer than ten. The chain uses TRBV11-2 and TRBJ1-1; D ambiguous. The CDR3 is 15 residues long. The V gene's germline CDR1 is SGHAT and CDR2 FQNNGV. V was shortened by 1 base and J by 0 bases, with 9 bases between the two germline ends. The CDR3 loop reads CASSLGGSMNTEAFF. In DNA, the CDR3 is TGTGCCAGCAGCTTAGGCGGTTCGATGAACACTGAAGCTTTCTTT. Full variable domain (remainder filled in from reference TRBV11-2 and TRBJ1-1): EAGVAQSPRYKIIEKRQSVAFWCNPISGHATLYWYQQILGQGPKLLIQFQNNGVVDDSQLPKDRFSAERLKGVDSTLKIQPAKLEDSAVYLCASSLGGSMNTEAFFGQGTRLTVV.